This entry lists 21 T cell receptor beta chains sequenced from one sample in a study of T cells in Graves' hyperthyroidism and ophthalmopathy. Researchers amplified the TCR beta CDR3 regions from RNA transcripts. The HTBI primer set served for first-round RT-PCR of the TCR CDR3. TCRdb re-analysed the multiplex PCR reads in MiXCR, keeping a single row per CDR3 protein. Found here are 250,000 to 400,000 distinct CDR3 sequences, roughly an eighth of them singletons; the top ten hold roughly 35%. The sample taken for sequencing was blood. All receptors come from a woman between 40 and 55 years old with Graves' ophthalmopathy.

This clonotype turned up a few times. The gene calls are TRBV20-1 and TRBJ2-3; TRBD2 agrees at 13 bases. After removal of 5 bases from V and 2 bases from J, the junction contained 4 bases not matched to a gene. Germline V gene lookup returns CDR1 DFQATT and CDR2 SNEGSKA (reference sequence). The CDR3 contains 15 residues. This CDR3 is CSAWTSGGPTDTQYF. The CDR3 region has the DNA TGCAGTGCTTGGACTAGCGGGGGCCCCACAGATACGCAGTATTTT.

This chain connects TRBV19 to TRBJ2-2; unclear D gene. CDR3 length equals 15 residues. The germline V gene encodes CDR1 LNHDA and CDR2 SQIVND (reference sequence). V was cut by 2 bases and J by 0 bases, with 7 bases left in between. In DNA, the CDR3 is TGTGCCAGTAGTATACGCTCCACGAACACCGGGGAGCTGTTTTTT. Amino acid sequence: CASSIRSTNTGELFF.

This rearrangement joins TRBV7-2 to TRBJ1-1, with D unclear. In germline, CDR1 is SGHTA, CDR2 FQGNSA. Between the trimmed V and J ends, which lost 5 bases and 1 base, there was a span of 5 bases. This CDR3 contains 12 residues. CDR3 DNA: TGTGCCAGCAGCACCCAGAACACTGAAGCTTTCTTT. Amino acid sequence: CASSTQNTEAFF.

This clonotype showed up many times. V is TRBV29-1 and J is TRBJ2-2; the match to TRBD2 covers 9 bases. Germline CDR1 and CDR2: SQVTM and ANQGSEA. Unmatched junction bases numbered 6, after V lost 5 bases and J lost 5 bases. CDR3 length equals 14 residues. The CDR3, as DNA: TGCAGCGTTCGGCCGCGGGGGGGAACCGGGGAGCTGTTTTTT. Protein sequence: CSVRPRGGTGELFF.

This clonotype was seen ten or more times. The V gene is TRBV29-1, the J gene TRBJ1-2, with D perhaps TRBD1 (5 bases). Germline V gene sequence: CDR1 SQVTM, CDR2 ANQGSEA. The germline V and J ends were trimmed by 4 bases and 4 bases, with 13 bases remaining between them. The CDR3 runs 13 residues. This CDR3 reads CSVGDVAPYGYTF. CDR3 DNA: TGCAGCGTTGGGGACGTCGCCCCCTATGGCTACACCTTC.

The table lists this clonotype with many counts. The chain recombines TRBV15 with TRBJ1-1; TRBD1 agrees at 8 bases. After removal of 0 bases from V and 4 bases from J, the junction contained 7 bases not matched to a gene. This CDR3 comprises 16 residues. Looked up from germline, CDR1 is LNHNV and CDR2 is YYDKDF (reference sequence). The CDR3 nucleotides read TGTGCCACCAGCAGAGAGACAGGGGCAGAAGCCACTGAAGCTTTCTTT. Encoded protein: CATSRETGAEATEAFF. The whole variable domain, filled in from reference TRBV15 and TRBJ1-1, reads DAMVIQNPRYQVTQFGKPVTLSCSQTLNHNVMYWYQQKSSQAPKLLFHYYDKDFNNEADTPDNFQSRRPNTSFCFLDIRSPGLGDTAMYLCATSRETGAEATEAFFGQGTRLTVV.

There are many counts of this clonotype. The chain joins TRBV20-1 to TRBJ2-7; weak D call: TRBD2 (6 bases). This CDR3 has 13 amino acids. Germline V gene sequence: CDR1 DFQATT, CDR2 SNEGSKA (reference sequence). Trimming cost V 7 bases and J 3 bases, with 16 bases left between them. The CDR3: CSVLILGGYEQYF. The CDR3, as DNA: TGCAGTGTCTTAATTCTCGGGGGCTACGAGCAGTACTTC.

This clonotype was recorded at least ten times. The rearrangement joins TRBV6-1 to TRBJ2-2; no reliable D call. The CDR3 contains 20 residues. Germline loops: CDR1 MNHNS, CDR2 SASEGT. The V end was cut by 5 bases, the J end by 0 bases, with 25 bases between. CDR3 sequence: CASSYQLQTLPLANTGELFF. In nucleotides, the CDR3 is TGTGCCAGCAGTTACCAATTGCAGACCCTACCCCTCGCGAACACCGGGGAGCTGTTTTTT.

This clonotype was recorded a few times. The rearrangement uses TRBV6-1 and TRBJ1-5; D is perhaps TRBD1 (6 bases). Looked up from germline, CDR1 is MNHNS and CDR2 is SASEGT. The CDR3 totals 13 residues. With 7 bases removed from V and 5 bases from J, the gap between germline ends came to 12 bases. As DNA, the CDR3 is TGTGCCAGCACCGCAGGGGTTTATCAGCCCCAGCATTTT. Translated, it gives CASTAGVYQPQHF.

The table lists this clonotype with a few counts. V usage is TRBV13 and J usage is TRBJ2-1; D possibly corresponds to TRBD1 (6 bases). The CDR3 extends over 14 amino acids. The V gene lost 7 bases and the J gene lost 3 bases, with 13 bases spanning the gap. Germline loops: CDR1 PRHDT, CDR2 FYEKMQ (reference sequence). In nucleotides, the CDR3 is TGTGCCAGCAACTACAGGGAGCGCTACAATGAGCAGTTCTTC. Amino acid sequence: CASNYRERYNEQFF.

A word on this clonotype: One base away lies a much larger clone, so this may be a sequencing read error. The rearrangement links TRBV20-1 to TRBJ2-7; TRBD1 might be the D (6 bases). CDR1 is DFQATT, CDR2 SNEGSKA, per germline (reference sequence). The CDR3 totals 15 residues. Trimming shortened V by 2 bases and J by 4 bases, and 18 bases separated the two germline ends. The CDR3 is CSARTSGTPQYEQYF. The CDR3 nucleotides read TGCAGTGCTAGAACCTCCGGGACACCCCAATACGAGCAGTACTTC.

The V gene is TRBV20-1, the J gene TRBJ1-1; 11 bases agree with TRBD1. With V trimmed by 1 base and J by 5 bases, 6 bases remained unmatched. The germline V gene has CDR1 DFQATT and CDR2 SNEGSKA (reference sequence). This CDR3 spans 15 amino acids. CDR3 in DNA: TGCAGTGCTAGAGGAAATGGACAGGGGGCGACTGAAGCTTTCTTT. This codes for CSARGNGQGATEAFF.

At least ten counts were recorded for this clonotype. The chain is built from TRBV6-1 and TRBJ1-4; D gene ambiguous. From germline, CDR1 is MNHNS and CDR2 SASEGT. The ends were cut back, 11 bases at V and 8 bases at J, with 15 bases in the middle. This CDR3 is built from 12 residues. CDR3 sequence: CAAKKDGEKLFF. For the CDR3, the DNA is TGTGCCGCTAAGAAGGACGGGGAAAAACTGTTTTTT.

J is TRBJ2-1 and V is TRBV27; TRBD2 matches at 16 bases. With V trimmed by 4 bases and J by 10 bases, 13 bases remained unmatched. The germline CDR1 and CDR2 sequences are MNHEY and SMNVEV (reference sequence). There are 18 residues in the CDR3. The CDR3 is CASSSPGLAGGEMLEQFF. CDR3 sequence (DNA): TGTGCCAGCAGTTCCCCGGGACTAGCGGGAGGGGAAATGTTAGAGCAGTTCTTC.

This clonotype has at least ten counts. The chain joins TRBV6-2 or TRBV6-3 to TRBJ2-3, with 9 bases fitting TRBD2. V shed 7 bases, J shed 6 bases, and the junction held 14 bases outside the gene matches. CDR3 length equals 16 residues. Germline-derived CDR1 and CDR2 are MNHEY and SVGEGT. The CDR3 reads CASTPHLAGSRDTQYF. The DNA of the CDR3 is TGTGCCAGCACTCCCCACCTAGCGGGGTCTCGCGATACGCAGTATTTT.

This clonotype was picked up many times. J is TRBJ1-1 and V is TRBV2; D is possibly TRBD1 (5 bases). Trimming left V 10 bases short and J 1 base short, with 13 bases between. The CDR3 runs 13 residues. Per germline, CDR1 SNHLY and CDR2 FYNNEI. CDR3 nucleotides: TGTGCCACCCGTCCGGGGGAGAACACTGAAGCTTTCTTT. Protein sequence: CATRPGENTEAFF.

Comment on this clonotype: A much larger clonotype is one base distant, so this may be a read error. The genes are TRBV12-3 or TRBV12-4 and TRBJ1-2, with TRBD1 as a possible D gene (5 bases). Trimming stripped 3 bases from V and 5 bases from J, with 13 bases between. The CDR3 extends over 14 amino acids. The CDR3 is CASSLEPGTYGYTF. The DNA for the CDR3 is TGTGCCAGCAGTTTGGAGCCAGGGACGTATGGCTACACCTTC.

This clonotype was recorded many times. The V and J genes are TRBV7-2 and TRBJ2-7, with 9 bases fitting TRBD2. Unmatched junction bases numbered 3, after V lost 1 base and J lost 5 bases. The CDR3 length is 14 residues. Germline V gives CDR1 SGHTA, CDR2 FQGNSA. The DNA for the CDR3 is TGTGCCAGCAGCTTAGGACTAGCGGAACACGAGCAGTACTTC. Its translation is CASSLGLAEHEQYF.

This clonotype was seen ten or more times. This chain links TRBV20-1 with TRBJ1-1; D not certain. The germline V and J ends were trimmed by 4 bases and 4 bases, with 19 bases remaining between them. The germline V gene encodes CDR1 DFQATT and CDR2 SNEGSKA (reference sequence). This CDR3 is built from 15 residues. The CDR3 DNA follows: TGCAGTGCTAACACGGACCTCCTCGAGGGCACTGAAGCTTTCTTT. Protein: CSANTDLLEGTEAFF.

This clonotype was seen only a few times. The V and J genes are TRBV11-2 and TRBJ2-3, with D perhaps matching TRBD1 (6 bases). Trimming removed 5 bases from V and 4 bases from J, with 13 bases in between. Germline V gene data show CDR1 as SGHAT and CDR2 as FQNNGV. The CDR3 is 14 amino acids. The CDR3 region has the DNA TGTGCCAGCAGCCGAGGACAGTGGGCAGATACGCAGTATTTT. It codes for CASSRGQWADTQYF.

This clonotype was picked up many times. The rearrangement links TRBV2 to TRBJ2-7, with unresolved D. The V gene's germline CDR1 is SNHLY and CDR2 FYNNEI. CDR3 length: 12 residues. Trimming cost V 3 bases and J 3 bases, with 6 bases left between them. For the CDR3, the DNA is TGTGCCAGCAGTGAGGGCGACTACGAGCAGTACTTC. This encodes CASSEGDYEQYF.